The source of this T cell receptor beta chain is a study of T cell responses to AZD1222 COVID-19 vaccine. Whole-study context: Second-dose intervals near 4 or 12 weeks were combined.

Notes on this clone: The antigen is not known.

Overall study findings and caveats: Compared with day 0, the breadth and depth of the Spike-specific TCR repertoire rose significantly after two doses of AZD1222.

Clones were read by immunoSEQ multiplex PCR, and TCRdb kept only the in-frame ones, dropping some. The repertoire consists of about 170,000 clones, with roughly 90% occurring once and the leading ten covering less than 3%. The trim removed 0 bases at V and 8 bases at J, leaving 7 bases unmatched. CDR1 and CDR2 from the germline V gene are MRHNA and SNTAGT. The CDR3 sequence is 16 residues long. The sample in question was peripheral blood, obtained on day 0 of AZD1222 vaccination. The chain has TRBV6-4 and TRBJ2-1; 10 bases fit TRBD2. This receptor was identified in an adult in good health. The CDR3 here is CASSDSSGRPLDEQFF. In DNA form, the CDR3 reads TGTGCCAGCAGTGACTCTAGCGGGAGGCCTCTCGATGAGCAGTTCTTC.